A single count supports the clone carrying this T cell receptor beta chain. Its antigen is unknown. CDR3 length: 13 residues. Trimming removed 4 bases from V and 1 base from J, with 8 bases in between. The germline gives CDR1 SGHRS, CDR2 YFSETQ. All glioblastoma patients lacked an isocitrate dehydrogenase mutation. The data were taken from a study of glioma-infiltrating T cells after dendritic cell vaccination. Study-level information: Dendritic cells derived from monocytes and pulsed with autologous tumor lysate formed the vaccine. Study-level points and caveats: No direct clonality-survival link was found; a diverse polyclonal response may matter.

The primer mix had 60 V beta and 13 J beta primers. Sequenced by immunoSEQ multiplex PCR; TCRdb stores in-frame clones only, minus some. The sample shows over 80,000 clones, around 90% of them seen only once. The sample consisted of blood, taken before dendritic cell vaccination. This chain connects TRBV5-1 to TRBJ1-2; D is unclear. This receptor was obtained from a human donor with glioblastoma. The CDR3 sequence is CASSQTLNYGYTF. Written as DNA, the CDR3 is TGCGCCAGCAGCCAGACACTTAACTATGGCTACACCTTC.